One and the same sample provided the 29 T cell receptor beta chains below, sequenced in a study of T cell changes during pregnancy in multiple sclerosis. The data were produced by immunoSEQ multiplex PCR, yet TCRdb's version contains in-frame clones alone and is incomplete. The sample yields 130,000 or so clones, 80% to 95% seen once. The sample consisted of peripheral blood, taken before pregnancy. Source of these receptors: a female donor with multiple sclerosis, enrolled in a pregnancy study.

The V gene is TRBV9, the J gene TRBJ1-1; a possible D gene is TRBD1 (6 bases). Germline CDR1 SGDLS, CDR2 YYNGEE. V was pared by 5 bases and J by 3 bases, with 11 bases between. The CDR3 runs 13 residues. The CDR3 here is CASRQGLDTEAFF. For the CDR3, the DNA is TGTGCCAGCAGACAGGGATTGGACACTGAAGCTTTCTTT.

The CDR3 is CASRLTGGKGSPLHF. CDR3 in DNA: TGTGCCAGCAGGCTGACAGGGGGCAAAGGATCACCCCTCCACTTT. The chain recombines TRBV6-5 with TRBJ1-6; 10 bases agree with TRBD1. The CDR3 length is 15 residues. CDR1 and CDR2 (germline): MNHEY, SVGAGI. With V trimmed by 6 bases and J by 10 bases, 9 bases remained unmatched.

The rearrangement joins TRBV6-1 to TRBJ1-1; D may be TRBD1 (5 bases). The CDR3 contains 13 residues. Germline V CDR1 and CDR2: MNHNS, SASEGT. V shed 3 bases and J shed 10 bases, with 15 bases lying between them. The CDR3 is CASSESQGGLAFF. In nucleotides, the CDR3 is TGTGCCAGCAGTGAGTCCCAGGGAGGTCTAGCTTTCTTT.

In nucleotides, the CDR3 is TGTGCCAGCAGTGACGACAGGGTTTCTGGAAACACCATATATTTT. Residues: CASSDDRVSGNTIYF. The chain recombines TRBV6-1 with TRBJ1-3, with 7 bases identical to TRBD1. Germline V CDR1 and CDR2: MNHNS, SASEGT. Trimming at V came to 3 bases and at J to 1 base, leaving 3 bases not matched to a gene. This CDR3 has 15 amino acids.

The J gene is TRBJ2-2, the V gene TRBV7-9; 8 nucleotides agree with TRBD2. The J segment lost 1 base and the V segment lost 5 bases, leaving 3 bases of the junction unmatched. There are 15 residues in the CDR3. Germline CDR1 and CDR2: SEHNR and FQNEAQ (reference sequence). The CDR3 loop reads CASSPGGGNTGELFF. As DNA, the CDR3 is TGTGCCAGCAGCCCCGGGGGGGGGAACACCGGGGAGCTGTTTTTT.

The rearrangement joins TRBV10-3 to TRBJ1-2; TRBD1 is a possible D gene (6 bases). Per the germline V gene, CDR1 is ENHRY and CDR2 is SYGVKD. V gave up 4 bases and J gave up 0 bases, with 12 bases separating them. The CDR3 is 15 amino acids. The CDR3 region has the DNA TGTGCCATCAGTGGTTGGACAGCAACTAACTATGGCTACACCTTC. Its translation is CAISGWTATNYGYTF.

This sequence joins TRBV19 and TRBJ2-1, with 7 bases aligning to TRBD1. There are 14 residues in the CDR3. Germline values: CDR1 LNHDA, CDR2 SQIVND (reference sequence). V trimming: 4 bases; J trimming: 8 bases; junction bases outside the gene matches: 8. The DNA of the CDR3 is TGTGCCAGTAGTAGGGCAGGGGGTGTCGATGAGCAGTTCTTC. Translating gives CASSRAGGVDEQFF. Filled out from reference TRBV19 and TRBJ2-1, the complete variable domain reads DGGITQSPKYLFRKEGQNVTLSCEQNLNHDAMYWYRQDPGQGLRLIYYSQIVNDFQKGDIAEGYSVSREKKESFPLTVTSAQKNPTAFYLCASSRAGGVDEQFFGPGTRLTVL.

The chain is built from TRBV2 and TRBJ2-2; weak D call: TRBD1 (7 bases). Per the germline V gene, CDR1 is SNHLY and CDR2 is FYNNEI. V lost 11 bases to trimming and J lost 4 bases, with 17 bases between them. The CDR3 has 14 amino acids. Written as DNA, the CDR3 is TGTGCCTCGGCGGGACAGTTGGGCACCGGGGAGCTGTTTTTT. It yields the protein CASAGQLGTGELFF.

This sequence joins TRBV10-3 and TRBJ2-3, with 9 nucleotides matching TRBD2. CDR1 and CDR2 (germline): ENHRY, SYGVKD. Losses at the gene ends were 0 bases for V and 4 bases for J; bases not matched to a gene: 8. The CDR3 runs to 17 residues. For the CDR3, the DNA is TGTGCCATCAGTGAGTCGGCGGGGGGGCCCGGCTCAGATACGCAGTATTTT. Translation: CAISESAGGPGSDTQYF.

The table lists this clone with a count of one. V and J are TRBV15 and TRBJ2-3; tentative D call: TRBD1 (5 bases). Germline CDR1 and CDR2: LNHNV and YYDKDF (reference sequence). The V and J ends lost 1 base and 2 bases respectively, with 19 bases between them. The CDR3 covers 18 residues. The CDR3 reads CATSRGQLGRKNTDTQYF. CDR3 nucleotides: TGTGCCACCAGCAGAGGCCAGTTGGGGCGGAAAAACACAGATACGCAGTATTTT.

This chain links TRBV9 with TRBJ2-7, with D perhaps matching TRBD1 (6 bases). The V end lost 4 bases, the J end lost 3 bases, and 14 bases lay between the germline ends. Germline loops: CDR1 SGDLS, CDR2 YYNGEE. The CDR3 totals 14 residues. CDR3 in amino acids: CASSPLDRSYEQYF. The CDR3 DNA is TGTGCCAGCAGCCCCCTCGACAGGAGCTACGAGCAGTACTTC.

This chain uses TRBV9 with TRBJ2-1; D is perhaps TRBD2 (5 bases). The CDR3 is 15 residues long. The V gene lost 0 bases and the J gene lost 2 bases, with 9 bases spanning the gap. CDR1 is SGDLS, CDR2 YYNGEE, per germline. CDR3 nucleotide sequence: TGTGCCAGCAGCGTAGTACCGGGGACCTACAATGAGCAGTTCTTC. Protein: CASSVVPGTYNEQFF.

The chain combines TRBV7-9 with TRBJ2-1; 9 bases agree with TRBD2. V dropped 6 bases and J dropped 8; count of bases not matched to a gene: 5. CDR3 length equals 13 residues. CDR1 is SEHNR and CDR2 is FQNEAQ in the germline V gene (reference sequence). As DNA, the CDR3 is TGTGCCAGCAGGACCGGGACTAGCTATGAGCAGTTCTTC. As protein: CASRTGTSYEQFF.

The chain uses TRBV6-1 and TRBJ1-1, with D possibly being TRBD1 (6 bases). The CDR3 is made up of 19 amino acids. The ends were cut back, 2 bases at V and 4 bases at J, with 26 bases in the middle. Germline CDR1 and CDR2: MNHNS and SASEGT. This CDR3 reads CASSERQWGQLPLSTEAFF. The CDR3 bases are TGTGCCAGCAGTGAAAGGCAGTGGGGGCAACTTCCCCTTAGCACTGAAGCTTTCTTT.

The CDR3 sequence: CASRPDWGATEAFF. CDR3 DNA sequence: TGTGCCAGCAGGCCCGATTGGGGAGCCACTGAAGCTTTCTTT. The V gene is TRBV7-2, the J gene TRBJ1-1, with D uncertain. The CDR3 totals 14 residues. Germline CDR1 is SGHTA and CDR2 is FQGNSA. V gave up 6 bases and J gave up 4 bases, with 15 bases separating them.

This chain joins TRBV9 and TRBJ2-3; 11 bases agree with TRBD2. V shed 4 bases, J shed 5 bases, and the junction held 12 bases outside the gene matches. This CDR3 is 17 amino acids long. Germline CDR1 reads SGDLS; CDR2 reads YYNGEE. This CDR3 reads CASSSYPLAGVGDTQYF. CDR3 bases: TGTGCCAGCAGCTCGTACCCACTAGCGGGAGTGGGAGATACGCAGTATTTT.

This chain joins TRBV5-4 and TRBJ1-6; 9 bases agree with TRBD1. The CDR3 runs to 18 residues. The V gene end was trimmed by 4 bases and the J gene end by 1 base; junction bases not matched to a gene: 9. Germline V CDR1 and CDR2: SGHNT, YYREEE (reference sequence). The CDR3 DNA is TGTGCCAGCAGCGCGGACAGGGGAAGGACGTCCTATAATTCACCCCTCCACTTT. Protein: CASSADRGRTSYNSPLHF.

The V and J genes are TRBV11-2 and TRBJ1-3; D not resolved. Germline values: CDR1 SGHAT, CDR2 FQNNGV. Trimming removed 1 base from V and 4 bases from J, with 8 bases in between. This CDR3 region has 14 residues. This CDR3 reads CASSLAMAGNTIYF. DNA for the CDR3: TGTGCCAGCAGCTTAGCAATGGCCGGAAACACCATATATTTT. The variable domain in full, completed from reference TRBV11-2 and TRBJ1-3, reads EAGVAQSPRYKIIEKRQSVAFWCNPISGHATLYWYQQILGQGPKLLIQFQNNGVVDDSQLPKDRFSAERLKGVDSTLKIQPAKLEDSAVYLCASSLAMAGNTIYFGEGSWLTVV.

This rearrangement joins TRBV5-6 to TRBJ2-5; 15 bases are shared with TRBD2. V shed 4 bases, J shed 5 bases, and the junction held 6 bases outside the gene matches. Germline CDR1 and CDR2: SGHDT and YYEEEE. The length of the CDR3 is 16 residues. CDR3 in amino acids: CASSLGLAGGRETQYF. The CDR3 nucleotides read TGTGCCAGCAGCCTGGGACTAGCGGGGGGTCGGGAGACCCAGTACTTC.

The rearrangement joins TRBV2 to TRBJ1-6; D possibly corresponds to TRBD1 (5 bases). CDR1 is SNHLY, CDR2 FYNNEI, per germline. With 8 bases removed from V and 4 bases from J, the gap between germline ends came to 9 bases. The length of the CDR3 is 13 residues. CDR3: CASGADYNSPLHF. The DNA of the CDR3 is TGTGCCAGCGGGGCGGATTATAATTCACCCCTCCACTTT.

V usage is TRBV19 and J usage is TRBJ2-5; a weak D match, TRBD1 (5 bases). The V gene's germline CDR1 is LNHDA and CDR2 SQIVND (reference sequence). The ends were cut back, 6 bases at V and 5 bases at J, with 13 bases in the middle. This CDR3 comprises 13 residues. In DNA, the CDR3 is TGTGCCAGTAGCCCGTGGGGCGCCGAGACCCAGTACTTC. Encoded protein: CASSPWGAETQYF.

The genes are TRBV7-2 and TRBJ2-7; TRBD2 aligns across 7 bases. This CDR3 region has 15 residues. CDR1 is SGHTA and CDR2 is FQGNSA in the germline V gene. With 2 bases clipped from V and 5 bases from J, the junction kept 9 bases outside the gene matches. This chain's CDR3 is CASSLSAGVVHEQYF. CDR3 bases: TGTGCCAGCAGCTTATCGGCGGGAGTAGTCCACGAGCAGTACTTC.

The rearrangement links TRBV13 to TRBJ2-7, with TRBD1 matching over 8 bases. The ends lost 7 bases at V and 2 bases at J; junction bases unmatched: 10. The CDR3 is 15 residues long. Germline values: CDR1 PRHDT, CDR2 FYEKMQ (reference sequence). The CDR3 region has the DNA TGTGCCAGCACCCGAATGGGGACAGGCGCCTACGAGCAGTACTTC. Amino acids: CASTRMGTGAYEQYF. Looking up the rest from reference TRBV13 and TRBJ2-7 gives the full variable domain: AAGVIQSPRHLIKEKRETATLKCYPIPRHDTVYWYQQGPGQDPQFLISFYEKMQSDKGSIPDRFSAQQFSDYHSELNMSSLELGDSALYFCASTRMGTGAYEQYFGPGTRLTVT.

This chain links TRBV19 with TRBJ1-2; D is ambiguous. This CDR3 comprises 15 residues. V was shortened by 5 bases and J by 2 bases, with 15 bases between the two germline ends. Germline V lookup: CDR1 LNHDA, CDR2 SQIVND (reference sequence). CDR3: CASSYGPRSNYGYTF. The CDR3 DNA follows: TGTGCCAGTAGTTATGGGCCCAGGTCCAACTATGGCTACACCTTC.

This sequence joins TRBV2 and TRBJ2-1; TRBD2 matches at 10 bases. The trim removed 1 base at V and 9 bases at J, leaving 6 bases unmatched. This CDR3 spans 15 amino acids. The germline CDR1 and CDR2 sequences are SNHLY and FYNNEI. CDR3 in amino acids: CASSEGVAGGVEQFF. In DNA, the CDR3 is TGTGCCAGCAGTGAAGGTGTAGCGGGGGGTGTTGAGCAGTTCTTC.

The V and J genes are TRBV7-6 and TRBJ2-2; 9 bases match TRBD2. The junction had 14 bases not matched to a gene; V was cut back by 4 bases and J by 5 bases. Germline assignment: CDR1 SGHVS and CDR2 FNYEAQ. The CDR3 is 18 residues long. CDR3 DNA: TGTGCCAGCAGCTCCGGCGGAGGCCTGGCGGGGGGGACCGGGGAGCTGTTTTTT. Protein: CASSSGGGLAGGTGELFF.

V gene TRBV5-6 combines with J gene TRBJ2-3; D may be TRBD2 (6 bases). The CDR3 loop spans 18 amino acids. Germline assignment: CDR1 SGHDT and CDR2 YYEEEE. Trimming removed 4 bases from V and 4 bases from J, with 25 bases in between. This CDR3 reads CASSASGGTYTDPDTQYF. The DNA of the CDR3 is TGTGCCAGCAGCGCCTCTGGGGGGACTTACACAGACCCAGATACGCAGTATTTT.

This rearrangement joins TRBV14 to TRBJ1-3; perhaps TRBD1 as D (5 bases). V lost 2 bases and J 14 bases, leaving 16 bases between the germline ends. The germline V gene has CDR1 SGHDN and CDR2 FVKESK. CDR3 length: 13 residues. In DNA form, the CDR3 reads TGTGCCAGCAGCCAACTCATCACAGGCGGTGTATATTTT. This sequence encodes CASSQLITGGVYF.

Remarks on this clone: Different DNA sequences within this sample yield the same CDR3. This CDR3 reads CASSTTGANTEAFF. In DNA form, the CDR3 reads TGTGCCAGTAGTACGACAGGGGCCAACACTGAAGCTTTCTTT. The genes are TRBV19 and TRBJ1-1; 8 bases fit TRBD1. The junction had 3 bases not matched to a gene; V was cut back by 4 bases and J by 2 bases. This CDR3 contains 14 residues. Germline assignment: CDR1 LNHDA and CDR2 SQIVND (reference sequence).